The next 29 T cell receptor beta chains were all read from a single sample in a study of blood T cell repertoires in COVID-19. The table came from immunoSEQ multiplex PCR; TCRdb's copy has only in-frame clones and leaves some out. The table lists more than 65,000 clones, over 65% of them singletons. Sequenced material: peripheral blood. All receptors come from a woman between 70 and 85 years old with acute or convalescent COVID-19.

V gene TRBV6-5 combines with J gene TRBJ1-3, with D hard to call. Germline lookup yields CDR1 MNHEY and CDR2 SVGAGI. This CDR3 comprises 15 residues. The ends were cut back, 2 bases at V and 0 bases at J, with 8 bases in the middle. The CDR3 sequence is CASSYDGSSGNTIYF. CDR3 bases: TGTGCCAGCAGTTACGACGGGAGCTCTGGAAACACCATATATTTT.

This rearrangement joins TRBV27 to TRBJ1-1; D perhaps matches TRBD1 (5 bases). Trimming left V 5 bases short and J 1 base short, with 14 bases between. Germline CDR1 MNHEY, CDR2 SMNVEV (reference sequence). CDR3 size: 15 residues. The CDR3 sequence is CASSLHGHQNTEAFF. CDR3 sequence (DNA): TGTGCCAGCAGTCTCCATGGACACCAGAACACTGAAGCTTTCTTT.

This chain connects TRBV18 to TRBJ1-6; D is uncertain. From germline, CDR1 is KGHSH and CDR2 LQKENI. The CDR3 contains 15 residues. Trimming left V 1 base short and J 7 bases short, with 11 bases between. The CDR3 DNA reads as TGTGCCAGCTCACCACGAATCACAGAGAATTCACCCCTCCACTTT. Translation gives CASSPRITENSPLHF.

The chain carries TRBV10-3 and TRBJ2-7, with no clear D. Germline lookup yields CDR1 ENHRY and CDR2 SYGVKD. Trimming stripped 6 bases from V and 0 bases from J, with 9 bases between. The CDR3 is made up of 13 amino acids. In nucleotides, the CDR3 is TGTGCCATCAGAAATTCGAGCTCCTACGAGCAGTACTTC. It specifies CAIRNSSSYEQYF.

This chain links TRBV7-8 with TRBJ2-1; TRBD2 matches at 11 bases. Germline lookup yields CDR1 SGHVS and CDR2 FQNEAQ. Trimming removed 0 bases from V and 8 bases from J; junction bases left unmatched: 9. The CDR3 spans 17 residues. The CDR3: CASSLASSGRAGDEQFF. CDR3 nucleotides: TGTGCCAGCAGCTTAGCGAGTAGCGGGAGGGCCGGCGATGAGCAGTTCTTC.

This clone was detected only a few times. This chain joins TRBV4-2 and TRBJ2-7; D may be TRBD2 (5 bases). The CDR3 spans 14 residues. V lost 5 bases, J lost 2 bases, and 13 bases lay in between. The germline CDR1 and CDR2 sequences are LGHNA and YNFKEQ. This CDR3 reads CASSGGQAAYEQYF. CDR3 nucleotides: TGTGCCAGCAGCGGCGGGCAGGCCGCCTACGAGCAGTACTTC.

The chain is built from TRBV28 and TRBJ1-2; 7 bases map to TRBD1. CDR1 is MDHEN, CDR2 SYDVKM, per germline. V was pared by 4 bases and J by 8 bases, with 10 bases of the junction left unmatched. The CDR3 extends over 14 amino acids. CDR3 nucleotide sequence: TGTGCCAGCAGTTGGCGACAGGGAATTGACGGCTACACCTTC. It encodes CASSWRQGIDGYTF.

The chain couples TRBV4-3 to TRBJ2-1; 9 bases match TRBD2. With 1 base clipped from V and 0 bases from J, the junction kept 4 bases outside the gene matches. Germline V gives CDR1 LGHNA, CDR2 YSLEER. CDR3 length equals 17 residues. CDR3 loop: CASSQAKTSGSYNEQFF. The CDR3 region has the DNA TGCGCCAGCAGCCAAGCCAAGACTAGCGGCTCCTACAATGAGCAGTTCTTC.

For the CDR3, the DNA is TGTGCCAGCAGGCCTCAGGGGATGAACACTGAAGCTTTCTTT. This translates into CASRPQGMNTEAFF. This rearrangement joins TRBV6-6 to TRBJ1-1; D possibly corresponds to TRBD1 (6 bases). This CDR3 contains 14 residues. Germline V gene sequence: CDR1 MNHNY, CDR2 SVGAGI (reference sequence). With 6 bases removed from V and 0 bases from J, the gap between germline ends came to 11 bases.

This chain joins TRBV18 and TRBJ2-3; no clear D gene. Trimming stripped 6 bases from V and 2 bases from J, with 15 bases between. Germline loops: CDR1 KGHSH, CDR2 LQKENI. The CDR3 length is 15 residues. In DNA, the CDR3 is TGTGCCAGCTCTCTCGGCCGGAGCCCCACAGATACGCAGTATTTT. This sequence encodes CASSLGRSPTDTQYF.

The V gene is TRBV28, the J gene TRBJ1-2; D is uncertain. CDR1 MDHEN and CDR2 SYDVKM come from the germline V gene. The V gene lost 6 bases and the J gene lost 5 bases, with 10 bases spanning the gap. The CDR3 has 12 amino acids. CDR3 amino acids: CASSPQTYGYTF. The CDR3 bases are TGTGCCAGCAGCCCGCAGACATATGGCTACACCTTC.

The CDR3 coding sequence is TGTGCCAGCAGCCTCGCAGGGGGCGGCGGGTCACCCCTCCACTTT. It translates to CASSLAGGGGSPLHF. The rearrangement joins TRBV7-6 to TRBJ1-6; 8 nucleotides align to TRBD1. The CDR3 extends over 15 amino acids. The ends lost 5 bases at V and 10 bases at J; junction bases unmatched: 10. Germline-derived CDR1 and CDR2 are SGHVS and FNYEAQ. The variable domain in full, with the rest retrieved from reference TRBV7-6 and TRBJ1-6, is GAGVSQSPRYKVTKRGQDVALRCDPISGHVSLYWYRQALGQGPEFLTYFNYEAQQDKSGLPNDRFSAERPEGSISTLTIQRTEQRDSAMYRCASSLAGGGGSPLHFGNGTRLTVT.

V usage is TRBV10-3 and J usage is TRBJ1-5; D not resolved. V was shortened by 5 bases and J by 0 bases, with 5 bases between the two germline ends. There are 13 residues in the CDR3. Germline lookup yields CDR1 ENHRY and CDR2 SYGVKD. CDR3 bases: TGTGCCATCAGTAGAGATAGCAATCAGCCCCAGCATTTT. Translating gives CAISRDSNQPQHF.

The V call is TRBV6-5, the J call TRBJ2-5; TRBD1 agrees at 8 bases. The V gene end was trimmed by 4 bases and the J gene end by 2 bases; junction bases not matched to a gene: 6. The CDR3 runs to 15 residues. Germline values: CDR1 MNHEY, CDR2 SVGAGI. The CDR3 sequence is CASSFDRGNQETQYF. The DNA of the CDR3 is TGTGCCAGCAGTTTTGACAGGGGTAATCAAGAGACCCAGTACTTC.

This clone was observed a few times. The chain employs TRBV6-5 and TRBJ2-1, with TRBD1 identical over 9 bases. The CDR3 consists of 13 residues. Germline V CDR1 and CDR2: MNHEY, SVGAGI. V lost 4 bases to trimming and J lost 10 bases; unmatched junction nucleotides: 5. The CDR3 reads CASSFTGTGEQFF. The DNA of the CDR3 is TGTGCCAGCAGTTTTACTGGGACAGGGGAGCAGTTCTTC.

The chain uses TRBV28 and TRBJ1-1, with D uncertain. The germline gives CDR1 MDHEN, CDR2 SYDVKM. The CDR3 totals 11 residues. Trimming pared 6 bases from V and 8 bases from J, leaving 10 bases between. This CDR3 is CASRRLEEAFF. CDR3 nucleotide sequence: TGTGCCAGCAGGCGATTGGAGGAAGCTTTCTTT.

The CDR3 loop reads CASSSGLAGGYYEQYF. CDR3 DNA sequence: TGTGCCAGCAGCTCGGGACTAGCGGGAGGGTACTACGAGCAGTACTTC. V is TRBV21-1 and J is TRBJ2-7; the table gives TRBD2 as D, unverified against the DNA. TRBV21-1 is a pseudogene segment. The CDR3 is made up of 16 amino acids.

This clone was picked up a small number of times. The chain carries TRBV3-1 (or the pseudogene TRBV3-2) and TRBJ2-1; D call uncertain. CDR1 LGHDT and CDR2 YNNKEL come from the germline V gene (reference sequence). With 1 base removed from V and 2 bases from J, the gap between germline ends came to 12 bases. The CDR3 runs 16 residues. CDR3 sequence: CASSQGPTTAYNEQFF. The CDR3 DNA follows: TGTGCCAGCAGCCAAGGCCCTACTACCGCCTACAATGAGCAGTTCTTC.

This clone was seen only a few times. The genes are TRBV18 and TRBJ2-3, with 11 nucleotides matching TRBD2. Germline-derived CDR1 and CDR2 are KGHSH and LQKENI. Trimming at V came to 0 bases and at J to 5 bases, leaving 10 bases not matched to a gene. The CDR3 totals 18 residues. This chain's CDR3 is CASSPPSSGRAIGDTQYF. In nucleotides, the CDR3 is TGTGCCAGCTCACCACCGAGTAGCGGGAGGGCCATTGGAGATACGCAGTATTTT.

This chain connects TRBV4-1 to TRBJ2-2; TRBD1 is a possible D gene (5 bases). The CDR3 sequence is 15 residues long. Trimming removed 3 bases at V and 5 bases at J, with 13 bases between. Germline V gene lookup returns CDR1 MGHRA and CDR2 YSYEKL. The CDR3 loop reads CASSHQQGVTGELFF. The CDR3 DNA reads TGCGCCAGCAGCCATCAGCAGGGCGTTACCGGGGAGCTGTTTTTT.

The genes are TRBV19 and TRBJ1-3, with 7 bases matching TRBD1. Germline V CDR1 and CDR2: LNHDA, SQIVND (reference sequence). This CDR3 has 16 residues. V was clipped by 7 bases and J by 0 bases; unmatched bases: 9. CDR3 amino acids: CASTLGQLSSGNTIYF. The CDR3 bases are TGTGCCAGTACCCTGGGACAGCTGAGCTCTGGAAACACCATATATTTT.

V and J are TRBV4-3 and TRBJ1-1; tentative D call: TRBD1 (6 bases). In germline, CDR1 is LGHNA, CDR2 YSLEER. The V gene lost 0 bases and the J gene lost 0 bases, with 8 bases spanning the gap. The CDR3 loop spans 15 amino acids. CDR3 in amino acids: CASSQEGDMNTEAFF. CDR3 DNA sequence: TGCGCCAGCAGCCAAGAGGGGGACATGAACACTGAAGCTTTCTTT.

The sample holds a few counts of this clone. The chain links TRBV28 to TRBJ1-5; no firm D call. In germline, CDR1 is MDHEN, CDR2 SYDVKM. The V gene lost 6 bases and the J gene lost 3 bases, with 15 bases spanning the gap. CDR3 length: 15 amino acids. Here the CDR3 DNA reads TGTGCCAGCAGCTCTTCGGGAAACTCCAATCAGCCCCAGCATTTT. It yields the protein CASSSSGNSNQPQHF.

V and J are TRBV3-1 (or the pseudogene TRBV3-2) and TRBJ1-2, with D unclear. V shed 4 bases and J shed 2 bases, with 8 bases lying between them. Germline assignment: CDR1 LGHDT and CDR2 YNNKEL (reference sequence). The CDR3 has 13 amino acids. This CDR3 reads CASSRGMNYGYTF. The DNA for the CDR3 is TGTGCCAGCAGCCGAGGGATGAACTATGGCTACACCTTC.

This clone has only a few counts. The chain links TRBV5-6 to TRBJ2-1; 11 bases agree with TRBD2. The length of the CDR3 is 14 residues. Germline assignment: CDR1 SGHDT and CDR2 YYEEEE. Trimming at V came to 4 bases and at J to 4 bases, leaving 1 base not matched to a gene. The CDR3 DNA is TGTGCCAGCAGCCGGACTAGCGGGTACAATGAGCAGTTCTTC. Its protein product is CASSRTSGYNEQFF.

J is TRBJ2-7 and V is TRBV19, with 11 bases aligning to TRBD1. Germline loops: CDR1 LNHDA, CDR2 SQIVND (reference sequence). V was pared by 6 bases and J by 2 bases, with 6 bases of the junction left unmatched. The CDR3 spans 15 residues. CDR3 in amino acids: CASSQDRGPPYEQYF. The DNA for the CDR3 is TGTGCCAGTAGCCAGGACAGGGGGCCCCCCTACGAGCAGTACTTC.

The gene calls are TRBV5-1 and TRBJ2-1, with 7 bases fitting TRBD2. Germline CDR1 is SGHRS and CDR2 is YFSETQ. The CDR3 length is 15 residues. V was clipped by 4 bases and J by 2 bases; unmatched bases: 6. CDR3 sequence (DNA): TGCGCCAGCAGCGCCTCTAGCGGAACCTACAATGAGCAGTTCTTC. It specifies CASSASSGTYNEQFF. Filled out from reference TRBV5-1 and TRBJ2-1, the complete variable domain reads KAGVTQTPRYLIKTRGQQVTLSCSPISGHRSVSWYQQTPGQGLQFLFEYFSETQRNKGNFPGRFSGRQFSNSRSEMNVSTLELGDSALYLCASSASSGTYNEQFFGPGTRLTVL.

This chain connects TRBV25-1 to TRBJ2-5; D may be TRBD2 (5 bases). V was shortened by 1 base and J by 3 bases, with 9 bases between the two germline ends. Looked up from germline, CDR1 is MGHDK and CDR2 is SYGVNS. The CDR3 spans 14 residues. The DNA for the CDR3 is TGTGCCAGCAGTGAATCGAGGGTAGAAGAGACCCAGTACTTC. Its translation: CASSESRVEETQYF.

CDR3 DNA: TGTGCCACACAGACTAGCGGGCCTGGATACAATGAGCAGTTCTTC. Translation gives CATQTSGPGYNEQFF. The V gene is TRBV24-1, the J gene TRBJ2-1, with 10 bases lining up with TRBD2. The CDR3 extends over 15 amino acids. Germline V gives CDR1 KGHDR, CDR2 SFDVKD. Trimming took 10 bases from V and 4 from J; bases not matched to a gene: 9.